This TCR beta chain was obtained from a study of blood T cell repertoires in COVID-19. Study summary: Sites in the United States, Italy and Spain provided acute and convalescent COVID-19 samples.

The authors' processing: The authors estimated nucleated cell counts from reference gene primer amplification. Assay: immunoSEQ multiplex PCR; the TCRdb copy retains only in-frame clones and omits some. The V and J calls and the clone size are those of that table, but D and trimming were determined from the DNA. This table has 200,000 to 250,000 clones, approximately 85% appearing once. This CDR3 has 16 amino acids. The germline gives CDR1 LNHDA, CDR2 SQIVND (reference sequence). Trimming at V came to 6 bases and at J to 0 bases, leaving 8 bases not matched to a gene. Participants, about 18 to 95 years old, spanned about 26 US areas. Assignments of participants to cohorts depended upon their own reported clinical history.

Material for sequencing was PBMCs or T cells enriched from blood (not recorded which). The TCR comes from a woman in her fifties or sixties with acute COVID-19. The chain joins TRBV19 to TRBJ1-3; 7 bases align to TRBD1. The CDR3 protein is CASRTTGASSGNTIYF. CDR3 coding DNA: TGTGCCAGTAGAACAACAGGGGCGAGCTCTGGAAACACCATATATTTT.